This T cell receptor beta chain was sequenced for a study of tumor and adjacent non-tumor tissue in lung cancer listed by TCRdb under 2018. Notes on the research overall: Of the cohort, 11 to 12 patients had adenocarcinoma, 2 had squamous cell carcinoma and 1 had small cell lung cancer. The roughly 15 patients were aged roughly 31 to 80 years, included ten or so men and 5 women, and had TNM stage I to III disease. In total, sequencing yielded 125,075,908 productive TCRbeta reads, which works out to an average of about 4.2 million reads per sample. The study compared bulk TCRbeta repertoires between lung tumor tissue and matched distant non-tumor lung tissue from approximately 14 lung cancer patients. TCRbeta CDR3 sequencing was performed on thirty paired specimens, with one tumor sample and one normal lung sample collected per patient. The investigation overall reported the following: TCR diversity was significantly higher in younger patients, and higher tumor TCR diversity was associated with shorter overall and disease-free survival. Peripheral blood was not sequenced, so blood TCRbeta repertoires in these lung cancer patients were not examined. The methods do not name the sequencing platform or mention unique molecular identifiers. TCR diversity (inverse Simpson) was significantly higher in tumor than in normal lung tissue (roughly 430 vs 170, P = 0.0075, Mann-Whitney U test). The top 100 clones accounted for a significantly larger cumulative portion of the repertoire in normal lung than in tumor tissue. The cohort had only around 14 patients, and the authors noted that larger samples and more detailed clinical data are needed.

RNA was isolated from bulk, unsorted tissue, and RNA quality was assessed with a NanoDrop ND-1000 and an Agilent 2100. Distant non-tumor tissue taken more than 3 cm from the tumor edge was used as the normal lung sample. Donors were newly diagnosed lung cancer patients admitted for thoracic surgery in China between August and November 2014, without prior chemotherapy. Anyone who had undergone radiotherapy or chemotherapy before, or who had another cancer at the same time, was left out of the study. Surgical tissue pieces of roughly 1-2 cm3 were preserved in RNAlater solution and stored at -80 °C until use. Library method: multiplex PCR. Sequencing took place on an Illumina HiSeq 2500. TCRbeta libraries were constructed through three rounds of nested PCR with primers (Table S4) according to protocols adapted from ARM-PCR. Before sequencing, PCR products of 200-500 bp were cut from the gel and purified using the QIAquick gel extraction kit. As for the authors' bioinformatics: Trimmomatic was used to clean the reads, FLASH merged the cleaned reads into complete CDR3 sequences, and MiTCR assigned the sequences to V(D)J germline segments. Clonal diversity was computed as the inverse Simpson's index with VDJtools. In-frame sequences without a premature stop codon were defined as productive reads. The raw public data were reprocessed by TCRdb itself: fastp quality trimming at Q25, MiXCR clonotype calling, in-frame beta chains only. Rows matching on CDR3 protein sequence are summarized as one entry with the most common DNA and genes. These V and J calls are TCRdb output, not the study's own analysis. The sample table contains roughly 70,000 distinct CDR3 sequences; only one count was recorded for around two thirds of them. The ten most abundant clones make up around 30% of the sample.

Per the germline V gene (reference sequence), SGHAT is the CDR1 and FQDESV is the CDR2. CDR3 length: 13 amino acids, cysteine to phenylalanine. The sequence is cut down to CDR3 DNA, 39 bases in frame from base 1. A note on this clonotype: The antigen this receptor binds is unknown. The germline gene is not matched at one end of the junction; a read error may be the cause.

Recombination joined TRBV11-1 with TRBJ2-1; the D gene is not confidently resolved. The sequencing sample was made of distant non-tumor lung tissue. The sequence derives from a woman between 50 and 59 years old with non-small cell lung cancer. The CDR3 region: CARSLPTPDEQFF. Read as DNA, the sequence is TGTGCCAGGAGCTTACCTACGCCGGATGAGCAGTTCTTC.